Reported below is one TCR beta chain. Antigen specificity is unknown. The data were taken from a study of OX40 agonist ivuxolimab in advanced cancers. On the study more broadly: Patients receiving dose escalation had hepatocellular carcinoma, melanoma, renal cell or head and neck cancer. Study-level results: CD8+ T cells were the subset that, on average, had more expanded clones than CD4+.

Measured with immunoSEQ multiplex PCR; TCRdb has only the in-frame clones, and not every one. The sample includes some 100,000 clones, roughly 89% of them seen just once. From germline, CDR1 is SGHRS and CDR2 YFSETQ. V trimming: 0 bases; J trimming: 1 base; junction bases outside the gene matches: 4. The CDR3 length is 16 residues. The specimen was CD4+ or CD8+ T cells sorted from blood, collected in a trial of the OX40 agonist ivuxolimab. The chain links TRBV5-1 to TRBJ2-5, with TRBD2 matching over 9 bases. The source is an adult with an advanced solid tumor such as melanoma, head and neck, liver or kidney cancer. The CDR3 nucleotides are TGCGCCAGCAGCTTGGGTAGCGGGAGTCCCCAAGAGACCCAGTACTTC. Protein: CASSLGSGSPQETQYF.